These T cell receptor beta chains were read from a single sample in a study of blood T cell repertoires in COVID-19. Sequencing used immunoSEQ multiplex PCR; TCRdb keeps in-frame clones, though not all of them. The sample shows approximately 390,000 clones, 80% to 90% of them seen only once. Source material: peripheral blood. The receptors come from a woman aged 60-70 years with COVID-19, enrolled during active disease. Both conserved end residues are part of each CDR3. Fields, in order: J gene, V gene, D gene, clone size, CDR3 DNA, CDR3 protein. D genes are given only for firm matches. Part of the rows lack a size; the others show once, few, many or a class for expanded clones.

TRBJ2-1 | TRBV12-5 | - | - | TGTGCTAGTGGTTTGGTTCGGGGTAATGAGCAGTTCTTC | CASGLVRGNEQFF
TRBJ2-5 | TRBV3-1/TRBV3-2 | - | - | TGTGCCAGCAGCCCCCAGAGGTACCAAGAGACCCAGTACTTC | CASSPQRYQETQYF
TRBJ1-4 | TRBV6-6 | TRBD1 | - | TGTGCCAGCAGTCCGACAGGGGCAACTAATGAAAAACTGTTTTTT | CASSPTGATNEKLFF
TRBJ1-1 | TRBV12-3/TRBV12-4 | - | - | TGTGCCAGCAGTCCCCCGCCCCAGACTGAAGCTTTCTTT | CASSPPPQTEAFF
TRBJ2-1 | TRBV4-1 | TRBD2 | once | TGCGCCAGCAGCCAATGGACTAGCGGGGGGATCTACAATGAGCAGTTCTTC | CASSQWTSGGIYNEQFF
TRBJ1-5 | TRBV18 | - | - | TGTGCCAGCTCCCGGACAGACAATCAGCCCCAGCATTTT | CASSRTDNQPQHF
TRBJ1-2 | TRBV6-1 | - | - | TGTGCCAGCAGTGAAGCGGGAGGAGGATATGGCTACACCTTC | CASSEAGGGYGYTF
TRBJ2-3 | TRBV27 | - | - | TGTGCCAGCAGTGCCCTCCGGGACATTGGCACAGATACGCAGTATTTT | CASSALRDIGTDTQYF
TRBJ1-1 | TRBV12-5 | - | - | TGTGCTAGTGGTTTTGGTTCGGTCACTGAAGCTTTCTTT | CASGFGSVTEAFF
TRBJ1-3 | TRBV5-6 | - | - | TGTGCCAGCAGCCACTACAGGGTTGGAAACACCATATATTTT | CASSHYRVGNTIYF
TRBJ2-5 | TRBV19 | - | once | TGTGCCAGTAGTATAGGAAGGACAGAACAAGAGACCCAGTACTTC | CASSIGRTEQETQYF
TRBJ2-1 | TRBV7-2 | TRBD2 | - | TGTGCCAGCAGCTTAGAGCGGGGGGGCTTCTTTCCATCATTCTTC | CASSLERGGFFPSFF
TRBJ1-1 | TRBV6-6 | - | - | TGTGCCAGCAGTCCGCGGATAGGGGCGCGACCGGTAAACACTGAAGCTTTCTTT | CASSPRIGARPVNTEAFF
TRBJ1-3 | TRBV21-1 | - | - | TGTGCCAGCAGCAAAAAAGGGAGGGTTCTCTCTGGAAACACCATATATTTT | CASSKKGRVLSGNTIYF
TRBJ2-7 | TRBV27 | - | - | TGTGCCAGCAGACCAATAGGGGTTTCCTACGAGCAGTACTTC | CASRPIGVSYEQYF
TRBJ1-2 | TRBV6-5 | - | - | TGTGCCAGCAGTTACTCTCAGGGCTTAAATGGCTACACCTTC | CASSYSQGLNGYTF
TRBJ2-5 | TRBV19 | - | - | TGTGCCAGTAGTAGCACAGGGTGGGGCCAAGAGACCCAGTACTTC | CASSSTGWGQETQYF
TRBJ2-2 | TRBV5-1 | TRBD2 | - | TGCGCCAGCAGCTTACTAGCGACGAACACCGGGGAGCTGTTTTTT | CASSLLATNTGELFF
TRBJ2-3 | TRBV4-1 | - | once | TGCGCCAGCAGCCAAGATAGTACCTCCGGTACGCAGTATTTT | CASSQDSTSGTQYF
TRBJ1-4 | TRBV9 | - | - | TGTGCCAGCAGCTCCCACGGGGTGAATAATGAAAAACTGTTTTTT | CASSSHGVNNEKLFF
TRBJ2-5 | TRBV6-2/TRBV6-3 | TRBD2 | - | TGTGCCAGCAGCTCCGCCGGGGGGGCTCAAGAGACCCAGTACTTC | CASSSAGGAQETQYF
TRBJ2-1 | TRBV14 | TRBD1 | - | TGTGCCAGCAGCCAAGGACAGGGCCCCTACAATGAGCAGTTCTTC | CASSQGQGPYNEQFF
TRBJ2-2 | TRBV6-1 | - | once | TGTGCCAGCAGTGAGGTCAGCGCCGGGGAGCTGTTTTTT | CASSEVSAGELFF
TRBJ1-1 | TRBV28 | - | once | TGTGCCAGCTCGGGACTTCCCATCGCAGCTTTCTTT | CASSGLPIAAFF
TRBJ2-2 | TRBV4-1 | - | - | TGCGCCAGCAGCCAAGAGGGCCAAGCGAACACCGGGGAGCTGTTTTTT | CASSQEGQANTGELFF
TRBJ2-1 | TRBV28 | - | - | TGTGCCAGCAGTTTGACTCGTCCAGGGAAGCATGAGCAGTTCTTC | CASSLTRPGKHEQFF
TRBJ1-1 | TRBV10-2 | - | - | TGCGCCAGCAGCCAAAAAACTGAAGCTTTCTTT | CASSQKTEAFF
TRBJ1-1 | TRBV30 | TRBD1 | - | TGTGCCTGGAATGACAGGGTTGAAACTGAAGCTTTCTTT | CAWNDRVETEAFF
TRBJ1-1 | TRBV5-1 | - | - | TGCGCCAGCAGCGGAGGACGTGGAGGGTCCGAAGCTTTCTTT | CASSGGRGGSEAFF
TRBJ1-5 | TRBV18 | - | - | TGTGCCAGCTCCGACCGGGGACTCATCAATCAGCCCCAGCATTTT | CASSDRGLINQPQHF
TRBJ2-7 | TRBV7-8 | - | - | TGTGCCAGCAGCTTAGTGTCAGACAGATCGTACGAGCAGTACTTC | CASSLVSDRSYEQYF
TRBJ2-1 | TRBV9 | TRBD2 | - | TGTGCCAGCAGCTTTACTAGCGGGGGGCAAAAAAATGAGCAGTTCTTC | CASSFTSGGQKNEQFF
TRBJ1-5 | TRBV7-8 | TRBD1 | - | TGTGCCAGCAGCTCGGGACAGGCGAGGGCCCAGCATTTT | CASSSGQARAQHF
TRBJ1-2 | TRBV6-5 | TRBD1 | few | TGTGCCAGCAGTCTGGTCACAGGGGGCGCATGGGGCTACACCTTC | CASSLVTGGAWGYTF
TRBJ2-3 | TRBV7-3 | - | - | TGTGCCAGCAGCACGGGAAGTGGCACGCAGTATTTT | CASSTGSGTQYF
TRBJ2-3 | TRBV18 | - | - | TGTGCCAGCTCACCACCCTCCCCACACACAGATACGCAGTATTTT | CASSPPSPHTDTQYF